This TCR beta chain originates from a study of T cell changes during pregnancy in multiple sclerosis (dated 2019 in TCRdb). Some background on the complete study: In women with multiple sclerosis, the researchers looked at how the T cell repertoire shifted as pregnancy progressed.

Remarks on this clone: Its target antigen remains unknown. No much larger clone exists at a distance of one base, and base qualities are not known.

V was cut back by 6 bases and J by 5 bases, leaving a gap of 14 bases between them. The CDR3 runs 14 residues from the cysteine to the phenylalanine. The DNA shown is the 42-base CDR3, in frame from base 1. The germline V gene gives CDR1 as MNHNS and CDR2 as SASEGT. The method behind the library was the immunoSEQ multiplex PCR assay. This immuneACCESS table, as held by TCRdb, lists in-frame sequences with V and J called but not all clones. Of the missing ones, under half trace to an unresolved V gene in checked studies; the others have no known cause. The sample table shows roughly 110,000 clones, and just under 95% are seen once. Jointly, the top ten make up roughly 1.5% of the sample.

The chain couples TRBV6-1 to TRBJ1-5; TRBD1 is a possible D gene, resting on 5 matching bases. The sequences come from peripheral blood, collected after pregnancy. This clonotype was obtained from a female donor with multiple sclerosis, enrolled in a pregnancy study. The sequenced DNA is TGTGCCAGCAGCCGCTCCGACAGCGATCAGCCCCAGCATTTT. It translates as CASSRSDSDQPQHF.